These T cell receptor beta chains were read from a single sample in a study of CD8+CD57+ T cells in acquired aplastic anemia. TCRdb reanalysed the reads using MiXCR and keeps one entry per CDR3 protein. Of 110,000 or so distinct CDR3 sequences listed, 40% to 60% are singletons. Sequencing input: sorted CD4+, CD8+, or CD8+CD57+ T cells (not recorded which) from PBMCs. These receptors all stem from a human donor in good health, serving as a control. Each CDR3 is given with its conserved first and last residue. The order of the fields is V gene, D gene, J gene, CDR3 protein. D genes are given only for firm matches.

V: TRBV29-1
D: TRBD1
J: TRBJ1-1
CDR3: CSVEGTGPEAFF

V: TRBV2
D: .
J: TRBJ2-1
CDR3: CASSELAVDYNEQFF

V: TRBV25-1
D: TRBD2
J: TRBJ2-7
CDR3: CASSLGRGARDEQYF

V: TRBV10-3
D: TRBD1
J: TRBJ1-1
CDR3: CAISGQGEAFF

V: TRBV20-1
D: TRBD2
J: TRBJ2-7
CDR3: CSAGAVGLAGGGTYEQYF

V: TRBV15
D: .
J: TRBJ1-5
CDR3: CATSPWGTHGEYQPQHF

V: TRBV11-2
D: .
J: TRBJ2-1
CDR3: CASSNLGSGGQNEQFF

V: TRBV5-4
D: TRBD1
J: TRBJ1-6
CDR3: CASSLGQGSNSPLHF

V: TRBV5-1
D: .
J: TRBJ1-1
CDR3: CASSLRSERFGTEAFF

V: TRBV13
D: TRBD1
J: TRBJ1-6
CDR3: CASSQGQDHTPLHF

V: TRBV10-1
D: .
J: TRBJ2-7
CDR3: CASSARSREYEQYF

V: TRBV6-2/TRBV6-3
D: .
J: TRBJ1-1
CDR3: CARSYSNTRGIQNTEAFF

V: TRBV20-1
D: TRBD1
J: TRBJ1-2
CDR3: CSAIPTGGLVGYTF

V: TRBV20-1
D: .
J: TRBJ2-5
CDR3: CSARSGRDPRETQYF

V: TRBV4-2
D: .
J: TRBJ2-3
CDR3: CASSQAIEGSFTDTQYF

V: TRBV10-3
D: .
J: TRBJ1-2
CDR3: CAISDRANSYGYTF

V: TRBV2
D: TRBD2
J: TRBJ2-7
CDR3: CASSGYTSGSVEQYF

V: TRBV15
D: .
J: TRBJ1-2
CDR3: CATSSRQGGYGYTF

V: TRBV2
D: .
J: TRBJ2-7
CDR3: CATAPGRGEYEQYF

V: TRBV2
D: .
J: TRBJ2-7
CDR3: CASSVDYEQYF

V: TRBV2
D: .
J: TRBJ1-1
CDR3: CASNGGTEAFF

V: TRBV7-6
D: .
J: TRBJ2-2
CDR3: CASSLTGGAGELFF

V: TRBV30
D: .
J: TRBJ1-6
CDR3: CAWSVNHNSPLHF

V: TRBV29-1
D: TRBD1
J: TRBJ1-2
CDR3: CSVHRGPHYGYTF

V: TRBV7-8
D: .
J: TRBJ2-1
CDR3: CASSLVGYSYNEQFF

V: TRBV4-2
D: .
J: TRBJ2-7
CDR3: CASSHPGAPEQYF

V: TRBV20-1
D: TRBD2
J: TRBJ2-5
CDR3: CSATPLTSGGIQETQYF

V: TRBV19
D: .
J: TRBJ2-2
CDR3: CARIAEKNTGELFF

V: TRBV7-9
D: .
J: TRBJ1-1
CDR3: CASSSYTEAFF

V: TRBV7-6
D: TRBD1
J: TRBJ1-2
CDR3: CASSFGQGYGYGYTF